This TCR beta chain originates from a study of T cells expressing NK-cell markers. Study-wide results and limits: More than 5 donors showed dominant NKG2C+ clonotypes comprising about 1.0-7.5% of their CD8+ T cells.

Remarks on this clonotype: What it binds is unknown.

Germline lookup yields CDR1 SNHLY and CDR2 FYNNEI. The CDR3 covers 13 residues. Following a re-call of the 5' RACE reads, TCRdb has one entry per CDR3 protein and lacks DNA. This repertoire includes almost 450,000 distinct CDR3 sequences. The TCR was taken from a woman aged 18 to 75 in good health. V gene TRBV2 combines with J gene TRBJ2-1. Source material: blood T cells: a sorted CD56 or NKG2C T cell subset, CD4+ or CD8+ T cells, or bulk PBMC T cells (not recorded which). The CDR3 is CASSSEIYNEQFF.